This TCR beta chain was recovered during a study of blood T cell repertoires in COVID-19. Germline assignment: CDR1 SEHNR and CDR2 FQNEAQ (reference sequence). The CDR3 totals 14 residues. The V gene lost 1 base and the J gene lost 5 bases, with 9 bases spanning the gap. Sequencing was performed with immunoSEQ multiplex PCR; in TCRdb, only in-frame clones are kept and a portion is missing. The profile shows roughly 230,000 clones, around four fifths of them singletons. The TCR was taken from a woman aged 60-75 years with active or convalescent COVID-19. The chain links TRBV7-9 to TRBJ2-1; D uncertain. Material for sequencing was peripheral blood. Written as DNA, the CDR3 is TGTGCCAGCAGCTTAGTTGGAGCACACAATGAGCAGTTCTTC. This gives the protein CASSLVGAHNEQFF. Full variable domain (missing parts from reference TRBV7-9 and TRBJ2-1): DTGVSQNPRHKITKRGQNVTFRCDPISEHNRLYWYRQTLGQGPEFLTYFQNEAQLEKSRLLSDRFSAERPKGSFSTLEIQRTEQGDSAMYLCASSLVGAHNEQFFGPGTRLTVL.